The sequence of this T cell receptor (beta chain) was determined in a study of regulatory T cells in long-lasting Graves disease. Overall study context: Positive TSH receptor antibodies alongside over 5 years of antithyroid drugs were what marked Graves' disease as persistent.

Germline V lookup: CDR1 SGHRS, CDR2 YFSETQ. With 2 bases removed from V and 6 bases from J, the gap between germline ends came to 9 bases. The CDR3 is 14 residues long. In this sample, this clonotype turned up a few times. Its antigen remains unknown. Investigators prepared the TCR beta libraries by applying iRepertoire HTBI primers and Arm-PCR of CDR3 regions. Per the study methods: Identified segments across samples numbered approximately 62 TRBV and about 15 TRBJ. TCRdb reprocessed the multiplex PCR reads with MiXCR, giving one entry per CDR3 protein. The V and J calls and clone size come from TCRdb's table, not from the authors' own analysis. The sample shows about 660,000 distinct CDR3 sequences, about 32% of them seen only once. Whole-study results and caveats: When disease was persistent, TRBV28, TRBJ1-2 and TRBJ2-5 were the favored segments. TCR diversity in persistent Graves' patients was below that of newly diagnosed ones.

Time point defined: persistent/refractory GD, antithyroid drugs over 5 years with positive TRAb. The authors made the TCR library using RNA they extracted from PBMCs. The sample was peripheral blood mononuclear cells (PBMCs), taken when the disease was refractory, from a patient treated with antithyroid drugs. The chain is built from TRBV5-1 and TRBJ1-6; D is undetermined. The source is a female donor with Graves disease. CDR3 sequence reads: CASSFGRLNSPLHF. For the CDR3, the DNA is TGCGCCAGCAGCTTCGGCAGGCTTAATTCACCCCTCCACTTT.